The 27 T cell receptor beta chains below were found in one sample sequenced in a study of blood T cells in healthy people across ages. Alongside a J-beta primer mix, a sample-barcoded 5' primer served in a second PCR lasting about 7 to 12 cycles. MiXCR was run by TCRdb on the 5' RACE reads, yielding one entry per CDR3 protein. The data contain roughly 680,000 distinct CDR3 sequences, under 65% of them singletons. Sequences were obtained from blood. Receptor source: a woman aged 80 or older in good health.

On this clonotype itself: Just one base apart from a much larger clone, this may be a read error. The gene calls are TRBV4-2 and TRBJ2-1; the D gene is possibly TRBD1 (5 bases). Germline lookup yields CDR1 LGHNA and CDR2 YNFKEQ. This CDR3 is 15 amino acids long. CDR3: CVSSQELPGRNEQFF. In DNA form, the CDR3 reads TGTGTCAGCAGCCAAGAGCTGCCAGGGCGGAATGAGCAGTTCTTC.

The chain has TRBV29-1 and TRBJ2-3; TRBD2 might be the D (6 bases). This CDR3 spans 15 amino acids. The ends were cut back, 3 bases at V and 1 base at J, with 14 bases in the middle. Looked up from germline, CDR1 is SQVTM and CDR2 is ANQGSEA. DNA of the CDR3: TGCAGCGTTGAGGAACTAGGCGGGGGCACAGATACGCAGTATTTT. Its translation: CSVEELGGGTDTQYF.

The chain links TRBV2 to TRBJ1-5; tentatively, D is TRBD1 (6 bases). This CDR3 is built from 12 residues. V was shortened by 6 bases and J by 4 bases, with 7 bases between the two germline ends. The germline gives CDR1 SNHLY, CDR2 FYNNEI. The CDR3 nucleotides are TGTGCCAGCAGAGGGACAAATCAGCCCCAGCATTTT. Protein sequence: CASRGTNQPQHF.

As for this clonotype: A much larger clone lies a single base off, so this may be a read error. This chain links TRBV12-3 or TRBV12-4 with TRBJ2-5, with 8 bases fitting TRBD1. The CDR3 has 16 amino acids. The CDR3 sequence is CASRPRFGQGGEPQYF. DNA of the CDR3: TGTGCCAGCCGCCCTCGCTTTGGACAGGGAGGAGAGCCCCAGTACTTC.

This clonotype has ten or more counts. The chain couples TRBV2 to TRBJ2-3; 10 positions agree with TRBD2. Germline lookup yields CDR1 SNHLY and CDR2 FYNNEI. J lost 3 bases, V lost 7 bases, and 1 base had no gene match. The CDR3 totals 13 residues. CDR3 sequence reads: CASTLAGTDTQYF. CDR3 in DNA: TGTGCCAGCACACTAGCGGGGACAGATACGCAGTATTTT.

The chain joins TRBV3-1 to TRBJ2-5; no reliable D call. The CDR3 runs to 14 residues. Germline V gene data show CDR1 as LGHDT and CDR2 as YNNKEL (reference sequence). Deletions cut 1 base from V and 1 base from J, with 7 bases between. The CDR3 DNA follows: TGTGCCAGCAGCCAAGGGCACACCCAAGAGACCCAGTACTTC. As protein: CASSQGHTQETQYF.

With regard to this clonotype: Possible read error: a much larger clone is one base away. The V call is TRBV20-1, the J call TRBJ2-5, with a possible D match to TRBD2 (5 bases). CDR3 size: 14 residues. CDR1 DFQATT and CDR2 SNEGSKA come from the germline V gene (reference sequence). The CDR3 reads CSTLNPAEGWEQYF. The CDR3 bases are TGCAGCACCTTAAACCCAGCTGAAGGGTGGGAGCAGTACTTC.

The chain couples TRBV4-2 to TRBJ2-5; weak D call: TRBD1 (6 bases). The closer fit of TRBJ2-7 to the DNA end suggests the J call may be wrong. The CDR3 consists of 14 residues. Germline V lookup: CDR1 LGHNA, CDR2 YNFKEQ. CDR3 nucleotides: TGTGCCAGCAGCCACCGCATTACAGGGAACGAGCAGTACTTC. This codes for CASSHRITGNEQYF.

This clonotype was counted a few times. Sequence at one end of the junction differs from germline and may be a read error. V gene TRBV12-3 or TRBV12-4 combines with J gene TRBJ2-3; 11 bases agree with TRBD2. The CDR3 spans 15 residues. The CDR3 DNA sequence: TGTGCCAGCACTTTAGCGGGGGGGCCTGTCGATACGCAGTATTTT. Its translation: CASTLAGGPVDTQYF.

This clonotype showed up many times. Sequence at one end of the junction differs from germline and may be a read error. The rearrangement links TRBV10-3 to TRBJ1-1, with D possibly TRBD1 on 5 matching bases. CDR1 and CDR2 (germline): ENHRY, SYGVKD. The CDR3 extends over 13 amino acids. The CDR3 sequence: CAITRALNAEAFF. The CDR3 DNA is TGTGCCATCACCAGGGCCTTGAACGCTGAAGCTTTCTTT.

This chain links TRBV5-5 with TRBJ2-1; D uncertain. The CDR3 loop spans 13 amino acids. Germline V CDR1 and CDR2: SGHKS, YYEKEE (reference sequence). V dropped 0 bases and J dropped 6 bases, with 7 bases sitting between them. CDR3 protein: CASSLEPGNEQFF. Written as DNA, the CDR3 is TGTGCCAGCAGCTTGGAACCAGGCAATGAGCAGTTCTTC.

This clonotype was observed a single time. A much bigger clone sits one base away, suggesting this may be a read error. This rearrangement joins TRBV7-9 to TRBJ2-5; no firm D call. TRBJ2-7 matches the DNA end more closely, so the J call is doubtful. The germline gives CDR1 SEHNR, CDR2 FQNEAQ (reference sequence). The CDR3 has 12 residues. CDR3 bases: TGTTCCAGCAGCCCGTCTATCTACGAGCAGTACTTC. It specifies CSSSPSIYEQYF.

J is TRBJ2-7 and V is TRBV10-3; unclear D gene. Trimming removed 10 bases at V and 0 bases at J, with 16 bases between. Germline-derived CDR1 and CDR2 are ENHRY and SYGVKD. The CDR3 covers 14 residues. The CDR3 DNA sequence: TGTGCCACTACTGATTCTACCAGCTCCTACGAGCAGTACTTC. It specifies CATTDSTSSYEQYF.

This clonotype was counted at least ten times. The chain carries TRBV4-2 and TRBJ2-4; no reliable D call. The CDR3 consists of 13 residues. The V gene lost 4 bases and the J gene lost 1 base, with 5 bases spanning the gap. The germline gives CDR1 LGHNA, CDR2 YNFKEQ. CDR3 sequence (DNA): TGTGCCAGCAGCCCCGCGGCCAAAAACATTCAGTACTTC. Its protein product is CASSPAAKNIQYF.

This clonotype was counted many times. The chain is built from TRBV5-5 and TRBJ2-7; 7 nucleotides match TRBD1. V lost 2 bases to trimming and J lost 7 bases; unmatched junction nucleotides: 3. CDR3 length: 12 residues. Germline CDR1 is SGHKS and CDR2 is YYEKEE (reference sequence). CDR3 in DNA: TGTGCCAGCAGCTTTGAGGACAGGGAGCAGTACTTC. Its protein product is CASSFEDREQYF.

As concerns this clonotype: A much larger clone is a single base away; this may be a read error. The rearrangement links TRBV9 to TRBJ2-3; D ambiguous. Trimming shortened V by 0 bases and J by 8 bases, and 10 bases separated the two germline ends. Germline-derived CDR1 and CDR2 are SGDLS and YYNGEE. The CDR3 covers 13 residues. CDR3 coding DNA: TGTGCCAGCAGCGTAGAAGAAATGGGTACGCAGTATTTT. Amino acids: CASSVEEMGTQYF.

The chain combines TRBV12-3 or TRBV12-4 with TRBJ1-2, with D unclear. The CDR3 is 14 amino acids. Trimming removed 5 bases from V and 4 bases from J, with 14 bases in between. CDR3 region: CASSLLAASYGYTF. The DNA for the CDR3 is TGTGCCAGCAGTCTCCTGGCCGCCTCCTATGGCTACACCTTC.

The sample holds a few counts of this clonotype. The chain uses TRBV3-1 and TRBJ2-1, with D possibly called TRBD1 or TRBD2 (5 bases each). CDR3 length: 12 amino acids. CDR1 is LGHDT, CDR2 YNNKEL, per germline (reference sequence). V lost 4 bases, J lost 5 bases, and 6 bases lay in between. This CDR3 reads CASSRDDNEQFF. The CDR3 region has the DNA TGTGCCAGCAGCCGGGACGACAATGAGCAGTTCTTC.

This chain links TRBV18 with TRBJ1-1; weak D call: TRBD1 (6 bases). The CDR3 spans 13 residues. Trimming took off 6 bases at V and 5 bases at J, with 13 bases between the two ends. Germline CDR1 KGHSH, CDR2 LQKENI. The CDR3 is CASSNTGITEAFF. The CDR3 coding sequence is TGTGCCAGCTCTAATACAGGGATAACTGAAGCTTTCTTT.

This clonotype was seen at least ten times. CDR3 nucleotides: TGCAGCGTTGGGGTTTACAGCAATCAGCCCCAGCATTTT. Its translation: CSVGVYSNQPQHF. The chain carries TRBV29-1 and TRBJ1-5; D gene uncertain. The V gene lost 4 bases and the J gene lost 1 base, with 8 bases spanning the gap. CDR1 and CDR2 (germline): SQVTM, ANQGSEA. The CDR3 runs 13 residues.

V is TRBV4-2 and J is TRBJ2-7; D possibly corresponds to TRBD2 (7 bases). Per germline, CDR1 LGHNA and CDR2 YNFKEQ. Deletions cut 0 bases from V and 7 bases from J, with 19 bases between. CDR3 length: 16 residues. CDR3 sequence reads: CASSQDRLAGQGEQYF. DNA of the CDR3: TGTGCCAGCAGCCAAGATCGACTAGCAGGCCAGGGGGAGCAGTACTTC.

The chain is built from TRBV5-1 and TRBJ2-1, with D perhaps TRBD1 (5 bases). V was clipped by 5 bases and J by 0 bases, with 12 bases between them. The CDR3 runs 15 residues. Looked up from germline, CDR1 is SGHRS and CDR2 is YFSETQ. CDR3 in amino acids: CASRQETFSYNEQFF. CDR3 nucleotide sequence: TGCGCCAGCAGACAGGAGACCTTCTCCTACAATGAGCAGTTCTTC.

V is TRBV20-1 and J is TRBJ1-4, with D unresolved. Trimming shortened V by 1 base and J by 5 bases, and 20 bases separated the two germline ends. This CDR3 is 17 amino acids long. Germline V gene data show CDR1 as DFQATT and CDR2 as SNEGSKA (reference sequence). The CDR3 nucleotides are TGCAGTGCTAGAGCTCCCGAGGAGACAATTAAAAATGAAAAACTGTTTTTT. Translating it yields CSARAPEETIKNEKLFF.

J is TRBJ1-2 and V is TRBV23-1; D unclear. TRBV23-1 is reported as an ORF; its role is uncertain. CDR3 size: 13 residues. V was cut by 0 bases and J by 7 bases, with 9 bases left in between. CDR3 amino acids: CASSQSSRGGYTF. CDR3 bases: TGCGCCAGCAGTCAATCCTCCAGAGGTGGCTACACCTTC.

On this clonotype: The junction shows a germline mismatch at one end, possibly a read error. The chain recombines TRBV11-2 with TRBJ2-7; TRBD1 matches 8 bases. The CDR3 sequence is 16 residues long. The germline CDR1 and CDR2 sequences are SGHAT and FQNNGV. Here the CDR3 reads CASSLDLGDRIYERYF. CDR3 DNA sequence: TGTGCCAGCAGCTTAGATCTGGGGGACAGGATCTACGAGCGGTACTTC.

The rearrangement joins TRBV21-1 to TRBJ2-5; the table calls TRBD1, which could not be checked here. TRBV21-1 is assigned pseudogene status. The CDR3 has 14 residues. The CDR3: CASSIQGAGETQYF. The DNA of the CDR3 is TGTGCCAGCAGCATCCAGGGGGCTGGAGAGACCCAGTACTTC.

The J gene is TRBJ2-5, the V gene TRBV10-3; D may be TRBD1 (6 bases). Per germline, CDR1 ENHRY and CDR2 SYGVKD. This CDR3 has 12 residues. V lost 6 bases and J lost 11, with 16 bases in between. DNA of the CDR3: TGTGCCATCAGCCAGACAGGAGAGGAGCAGTACTTC. This gives the protein CAISQTGEEQYF.